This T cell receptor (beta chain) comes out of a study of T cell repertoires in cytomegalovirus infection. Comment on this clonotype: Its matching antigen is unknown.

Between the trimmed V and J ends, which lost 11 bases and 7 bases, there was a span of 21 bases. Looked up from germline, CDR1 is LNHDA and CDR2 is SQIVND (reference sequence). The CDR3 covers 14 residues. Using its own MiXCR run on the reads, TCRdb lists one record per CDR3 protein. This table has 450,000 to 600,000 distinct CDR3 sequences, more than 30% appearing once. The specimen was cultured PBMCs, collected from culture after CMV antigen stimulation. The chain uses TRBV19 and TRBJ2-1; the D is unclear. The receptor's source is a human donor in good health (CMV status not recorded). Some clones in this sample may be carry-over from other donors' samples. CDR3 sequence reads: CASKDQRIMNEQFF. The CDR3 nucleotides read TGTGCCTCGAAGGACCAGCGAATTATGAATGAGCAGTTCTTC.